This T cell receptor beta chain was retrieved from a study of blood T cell repertoires in COVID-19. Per the germline V gene, CDR1 is SGHTA and CDR2 is FQGTGA. The length of the CDR3 is 18 residues. V gave up 1 base and J gave up 4 bases, with 19 bases separating them. The protocol was immunoSEQ multiplex PCR, while the TCRdb copy is restricted to in-frame clones and leaves out a portion. The sample includes fewer than 250,000 clones, roughly nine tenths of them seen just once. Sequencing was carried out using peripheral blood. J is TRBJ1-4 and V is TRBV7-3; TRBD1 is a possible D gene (5 bases). This receptor was identified in a middle-aged man with acute or convalescent COVID-19. The CDR3 DNA is TGTGCCAGCAGCTTAATGGCGGCACCAGAAAGGGGTAATGAAAAACTGTTTTTT. Its translation: CASSLMAAPERGNEKLFF.